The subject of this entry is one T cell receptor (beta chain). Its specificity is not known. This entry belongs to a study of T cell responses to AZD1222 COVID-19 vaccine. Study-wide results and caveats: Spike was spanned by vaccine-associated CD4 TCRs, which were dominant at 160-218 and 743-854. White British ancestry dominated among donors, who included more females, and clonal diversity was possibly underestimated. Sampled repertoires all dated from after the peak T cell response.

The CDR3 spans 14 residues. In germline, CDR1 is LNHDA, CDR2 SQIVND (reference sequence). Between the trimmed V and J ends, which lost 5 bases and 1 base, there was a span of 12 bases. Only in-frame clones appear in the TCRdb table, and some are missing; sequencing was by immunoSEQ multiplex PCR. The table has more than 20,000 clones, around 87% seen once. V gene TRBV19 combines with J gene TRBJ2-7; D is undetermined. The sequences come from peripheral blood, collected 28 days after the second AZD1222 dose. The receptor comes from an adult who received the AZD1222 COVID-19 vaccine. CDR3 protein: CASSSRYSSYEQYF. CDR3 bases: TGTGCCAGTAGTTCCCGATACAGTTCCTACGAGCAGTACTTC.